The 4 T cell receptor beta chains given below trace back to one sample, sequenced in a study of siplizumab effects on memory and regulatory T cells. Here immunoSEQ multiplex PCR was the method, and the copy in TCRdb shows in-frame clones only, minus some. The data contain about 100,000 clones, 75% to 95% of them singletons. The material sequenced was CD4+ T cells sorted from blood. The receptors come from a human donor in good health.

The chain links TRBV19 to TRBJ2-2; 7 positions agree with TRBD1. Trimming cost V 5 bases and J 0 bases; bases outside gene matches: 6. The CDR3 runs to 16 residues. Germline V gene sequence: CDR1 LNHDA, CDR2 SQIVND (reference sequence). The CDR3 reads CASSPRQGPNTGELFF. The DNA for the CDR3 is TGTGCCAGTAGTCCCCGACAGGGACCGAACACCGGGGAGCTGTTTTTT. Complete variable domain (other parts from reference TRBV19 and TRBJ2-2): DGGITQSPKYLFRKEGQNVTLSCEQNLNHDAMYWYRQDPGQGLRLIYYSQIVNDFQKGDIAEGYSVSREKKESFPLTVTSAQKNPTAFYLCASSPRQGPNTGELFFGEGSRLTVL.

This rearrangement joins TRBV6-5 to TRBJ2-3, with D uncertain. Germline CDR1 is MNHEY and CDR2 is SVGAGI. Deletions cut 6 bases from V and 3 bases from J, with 13 bases between. CDR3 length: 14 residues. CDR3: CASSLQPRTDTQYF. The CDR3 nucleotides read TGTGCCAGCAGCCTACAGCCCCGGACAGATACGCAGTATTTT.

This chain links TRBV29-1 with TRBJ1-1; perhaps TRBD1 as D (6 bases). The germline CDR1 and CDR2 sequences are SQVTM and ANQGSEA. The V end was cut by 3 bases, the J end by 4 bases, with 12 bases between. This CDR3 comprises 13 residues. The CDR3 loop reads CSVEGAVPTEAFF. The DNA for the CDR3 is TGCAGCGTTGAGGGGGCAGTCCCCACTGAAGCTTTCTTT.

This clone was detected only once. The chain has TRBV29-1 and TRBJ2-7; tentatively, D is TRBD1 (6 bases). Germline loops: CDR1 SQVTM, CDR2 ANQGSEA. V lost 4 bases and J lost 2, with 9 bases in between. This CDR3 has 12 residues. The CDR3 reads CSVAGTPYEQYF. DNA for the CDR3: TGCAGCGTTGCTGGGACACCCTACGAGCAGTACTTC.